The 25 T cell receptor beta chains in this list originate from one sample, sequenced in a study of T cell responses to AZD1222 COVID-19 vaccine. Profiling relied on immunoSEQ multiplex PCR, and the TCRdb table lists in-frame clones only, not all of them. The table lists 95,000 to 150,000 clones, roughly nine tenths of them singletons. The specimen was peripheral blood, collected on day 0 of AZD1222 vaccination. These receptors were collected from an adult in good health.

The V and J genes are TRBV19 and TRBJ1-5; no reliable D call. The CDR3 is made up of 14 amino acids. V shed 4 bases and J shed 1 base, with 8 bases lying between them. CDR1 and CDR2 from the germline V gene are LNHDA and SQIVND (reference sequence). In DNA, the CDR3 is TGTGCCAGTAGTACCAAGGACAGCAATCAGCCCCAGCATTTT. It codes for CASSTKDSNQPQHF.

DNA for the CDR3: TGTGCCAGTAGTATGATAAGGGGTCGGAAGCCCCAGCATTTT. It codes for CASSMIRGRKPQHF. The chain has TRBV19 and TRBJ1-5; TRBD1 might be the D (5 bases). From germline, CDR1 is LNHDA and CDR2 SQIVND (reference sequence). Between the trimmed V and J ends, which lost 3 bases and 8 bases, there was a span of 14 bases. CDR3 size: 14 residues. Full variable domain (remainder filled in from reference TRBV19 and TRBJ1-5): DGGITQSPKYLFRKEGQNVTLSCEQNLNHDAMYWYRQDPGQGLRLIYYSQIVNDFQKGDIAEGYSVSREKKESFPLTVTSAQKNPTAFYLCASSMIRGRKPQHFGDGTRLSIL.

This clone was detected a few times. The V gene is TRBV24-1, the J gene TRBJ1-1, with D perhaps TRBD1 (6 bases). V lost 5 bases, J lost 3 bases, and 15 bases lay in between. Germline V gene data show CDR1 as KGHDR and CDR2 as SFDVKD. This CDR3 is 15 amino acids long. The CDR3 spells CATSAAEGGDTEAFF. CDR3 in DNA: TGTGCCACCAGTGCCGCTGAGGGGGGAGACACTGAAGCTTTCTTT.

The chain employs TRBV5-1 and TRBJ2-1; TRBD2 agrees at 12 bases. From germline, CDR1 is SGHRS and CDR2 YFSETQ. There are 16 residues in the CDR3. Losses at the gene ends were 4 bases for V and 8 bases for J; bases not matched to a gene: 10. In nucleotides, the CDR3 is TGCGCCAGCAGCCATGGGGCTAGCGGGAGGGCGTATGAGCAGTTCTTC. Protein product: CASSHGASGRAYEQFF. The variable domain in full, with the rest retrieved from reference TRBV5-1 and TRBJ2-1, is KAGVTQTPRYLIKTRGQQVTLSCSPISGHRSVSWYQQTPGQGLQFLFEYFSETQRNKGNFPGRFSGRQFSNSRSEMNVSTLELGDSALYLCASSHGASGRAYEQFFGPGTRLTVL.

The chain has TRBV7-9 and TRBJ1-1, with 9 bases fitting TRBD1. Germline CDR1 SEHNR, CDR2 FQNEAQ (reference sequence). This CDR3 region has 16 residues. The trim removed 8 bases at V and 4 bases at J, leaving 14 bases unmatched. Here the CDR3 reads CASEVGTGGSSTEAFF. CDR3 bases: TGTGCCAGCGAAGTGGGTACAGGGGGCTCGAGCACTGAAGCTTTCTTT.

The table lists this clone with a count of one. The chain carries TRBV6-2 or TRBV6-3 and TRBJ2-1, with TRBD2 as a possible D gene (6 bases). Trimming left V 6 bases short and J 4 bases short, with 22 bases between. This CDR3 is 17 amino acids long. From germline, CDR1 is MNHEY and CDR2 SVGEGT. CDR3 DNA sequence: TGTGCCAGCAGCCCCCGCCCTTCGCTAGCGACTTACAATGAGCAGTTCTTC. Protein product: CASSPRPSLATYNEQFF.

V is TRBV7-9 and J is TRBJ1-5; 8 positions agree with TRBD1. CDR3 length: 13 residues. From germline, CDR1 is SEHNR and CDR2 FQNEAQ (reference sequence). V shed 7 bases, J shed 4 bases, and the junction held 3 bases outside the gene matches. CDR3 sequence (DNA): TGTGCCAGCACCGGGACAGGTAATCAGCCCCAGCATTTT. Translating gives CASTGTGNQPQHF.

The chain has TRBV6-4 and TRBJ1-2; D may be TRBD1 (5 bases). The CDR3 has 14 amino acids. CDR1 is MRHNA and CDR2 is SNTAGT in the germline V gene. Trimming took 5 bases from V and 3 from J, leaving 13 bases between them. The CDR3, as DNA: TGTGCCAGCAGTCCAGGACAATATGACTATGGCTACACCTTC. This encodes CASSPGQYDYGYTF.

The V and J genes are TRBV19 and TRBJ1-1; 9 bases align to TRBD1. This CDR3 has 14 residues. With 4 bases clipped from V and 6 bases from J, the junction kept 6 bases outside the gene matches. Germline V gene sequence: CDR1 LNHDA, CDR2 SQIVND (reference sequence). The CDR3 coding sequence is TGTGCCAGTAGTAGTCAACAGGGGGCCCCTGAAGCTTTCTTT. It codes for CASSSQQGAPEAFF.

The chain employs TRBV3-1 (or the pseudogene TRBV3-2) and TRBJ2-1, with D possibly being TRBD1 (6 bases). This CDR3 spans 16 amino acids. Between the trimmed V and J ends, which lost 0 bases and 5 bases, there was a span of 14 bases. Germline V CDR1 and CDR2: LGHDT, YNNKEL (reference sequence). The DNA for the CDR3 is TGTGCCAGCAGCCAAGATGTAGGACAGACCAACAATGAGCAGTTCTTC. Translated, it gives CASSQDVGQTNNEQFF.

The V and J genes are TRBV7-9 and TRBJ2-2; D ambiguous. V lost 1 base and J 1 base, leaving 16 bases between the germline ends. The CDR3 consists of 18 residues. Germline values: CDR1 SEHNR, CDR2 FQNEAQ (reference sequence). The CDR3 DNA sequence: TGTGCCAGCAGCTTAGGGGCGCGGAGCCTAAAGAACACCGGGGAGCTGTTTTTT. Translating gives CASSLGARSLKNTGELFF. The variable domain in full, with the rest retrieved from reference TRBV7-9 and TRBJ2-2, is DTGVSQNPRHKITKRGQNVTFRCDPISEHNRLYWYRQTLGQGPEFLTYFQNEAQLEKSRLLSDRFSAERPKGSFSTLEIQRTEQGDSAMYLCASSLGARSLKNTGELFFGEGSRLTVL.

The chain recombines TRBV7-6 with TRBJ1-5; no firm D call. The CDR3 is 13 amino acids. Trimming shortened V by 5 bases and J by 0 bases, and 5 bases separated the two germline ends. The germline gives CDR1 SGHVS, CDR2 FNYEAQ. CDR3 DNA: TGTGCCAGCAGCAAGGATAGCAATCAGCCCCAGCATTTT. This gives the protein CASSKDSNQPQHF.

CDR3 nucleotides: TGTGCCAGCAGCTTAGGCAGGGGAAGGTTTGCCGGAAACACCATATATTTT. Translated, it gives CASSLGRGRFAGNTIYF. The gene calls are TRBV13 and TRBJ1-3, with D tentatively TRBD1 (6 bases). Germline CDR1 is PRHDT and CDR2 is FYEKMQ (reference sequence). Trimming took 0 bases from V and 4 from J, leaving 16 bases between them. This CDR3 contains 17 residues.

This clone was counted a single time. This rearrangement joins TRBV6-1 to TRBJ1-5, with 10 bases identical to TRBD1. CDR3 length: 15 amino acids. Germline V lookup: CDR1 MNHNS, CDR2 SASEGT. V was clipped by 6 bases and J by 4 bases; unmatched bases: 6. The DNA of the CDR3 is TGTGCCAGCAGACCGACAGGGGGCGGGAATCAGCCCCAGCATTTT. Amino acids: CASRPTGGGNQPQHF.

This chain uses TRBV5-1 with TRBJ1-1; D not resolved. Germline V CDR1 and CDR2: SGHRS, YFSETQ. V lost 1 base and J 3 bases, leaving 7 bases between the germline ends. This CDR3 contains 13 residues. CDR3 coding DNA: TGCGCCAGCAGCTTGTCCTATTACACTGAAGCTTTCTTT. It translates to CASSLSYYTEAFF.

The chain is built from TRBV6-5 and TRBJ2-7; the match to TRBD2 covers 12 bases. Germline V CDR1 and CDR2: MNHEY, SVGAGI. The ends lost 5 bases at V and 6 bases at J; junction bases unmatched: 8. The CDR3 loop spans 15 amino acids. The CDR3: CASSPTSGSVGEQYV. In DNA, the CDR3 is TGTGCCAGCAGTCCGACTAGCGGGAGCGTTGGCGAGCAGTACGTC.

The chain employs TRBV5-1 and TRBJ1-1; tentative D call: TRBD1 (5 bases). The V end was cut by 4 bases, the J end by 4 bases, with 17 bases between. This CDR3 has 15 amino acids. CDR1 SGHRS and CDR2 YFSETQ come from the germline V gene. As DNA, the CDR3 is TGCGCCAGCAGCCAGCTGGAAGGGGAGGGCACTGAAGCTTTCTTT. Protein product: CASSQLEGEGTEAFF.

The V and J genes are TRBV4-1 and TRBJ1-1; TRBD1 matches 11 bases. Germline loops: CDR1 MGHRA, CDR2 YSYEKL. The V and J ends lost 4 bases and 3 bases, in that order; junction bases with no gene match: 4. The CDR3 sequence is 15 residues long. This chain's CDR3 is CASSPGQGAYTEAFF. The CDR3 DNA reads as TGCGCCAGCAGCCCTGGACAGGGGGCGTACACTGAAGCTTTCTTT.

The chain employs TRBV19 and TRBJ1-3; D gene ambiguous. This CDR3 is 17 amino acids long. The V gene lost 3 bases and the J gene lost 2 bases, with 17 bases spanning the gap. Germline CDR1 reads LNHDA; CDR2 reads SQIVND (reference sequence). Here the CDR3 DNA reads TGTGCCAGTAGTATGGGCGGCGGGCATGGGCCTGGAAACACCATATATTTT. This gives the protein CASSMGGGHGPGNTIYF.

This clone has just a few counts. This chain joins TRBV6-5 and TRBJ1-1; D gene unclear. Germline V gene data show CDR1 as MNHEY and CDR2 as SVGAGI. This CDR3 comprises 14 residues. The V gene lost 5 bases and the J gene lost 1 base, with 11 bases spanning the gap. CDR3 coding DNA: TGTGCCAGCAGTCCCAGGATACCGAACACTGAAGCTTTCTTT. Translated, it gives CASSPRIPNTEAFF.

The chain recombines TRBV7-9 with TRBJ1-2; possible D gene TRBD1, 5 bases. The germline V and J ends were trimmed by 3 bases and 8 bases, with 13 bases remaining between them. Germline lookup yields CDR1 SEHNR and CDR2 FQNEAQ (reference sequence). CDR3 size: 13 residues. This CDR3 is CASSFWGRGGYTF. The CDR3 DNA follows: TGTGCCAGCAGCTTTTGGGGACGGGGAGGCTACACCTTC.

The chain is built from TRBV7-2 and TRBJ1-2; tentatively, D is TRBD1 (5 bases). CDR3 length equals 13 residues. The germline V gene has CDR1 SGHTA and CDR2 FQGNSA. Trimming stripped 5 bases from V and 6 bases from J, with 13 bases between. CDR3 residues: CASSTRVLNGYTF. Written as DNA, the CDR3 is TGTGCCAGCAGCACCAGGGTTCTTAATGGCTACACCTTC.

The gene calls are TRBV29-1 and TRBJ2-2, with D perhaps TRBD2 (5 bases). CDR3 length: 14 amino acids. Per germline, CDR1 SQVTM and CDR2 ANQGSEA. The germline V and J ends were trimmed by 6 bases and 1 base, with 12 bases remaining between them. CDR3 in amino acids: CSVRRGRNTGELFF. CDR3 in DNA: TGCAGCGTCCGCCGCGGGCGGAACACCGGGGAGCTGTTTTTT.

As DNA, the CDR3 is TGTGCCAGTAGTGTACAGGGGTGGGAAAAACTGTTTTTT. It encodes CASSVQGWEKLFF. This chain connects TRBV19 to TRBJ1-4; 7 nucleotides agree with TRBD1. Germline-derived CDR1 and CDR2 are LNHDA and SQIVND (reference sequence). This CDR3 has 13 residues. V dropped 5 bases and J dropped 8; count of bases not matched to a gene: 5.

On this clone itself: Other DNA sequences in this specimen translate into the identical CDR3. The chain combines TRBV7-9 with TRBJ2-2; D not certain. This CDR3 has 14 residues. Deletions cut 0 bases from V and 2 bases from J, with 4 bases between. Germline CDR1 is SEHNR and CDR2 is FQNEAQ (reference sequence). CDR3 nucleotide sequence: TGTGCCAGCAGCTTAGCCGGAAACACCGGGGAGCTGTTTTTT. Protein sequence: CASSLAGNTGELFF.